The sequence of this TCR beta chain was determined in a study of CD8 T cells in Susac syndrome. It was treatment-naive patients with stable or active relapsing-remitting disease who made up the multiple sclerosis controls. Negative magnetic isolation gave CD8+ and CD4+ cells; FACS enriched CD8+ TEMRA. RNA in amounts of roughly 0.5 to 1 ug was reverse transcribed with random hexamers. The authors amplified TCR beta CDR3 across 54 Vbeta and 13 Jbeta using immunoSEQ multiplex PCR. TCRdb independently ran MiXCR on the immunoSEQ multiplex PCR reads; one entry per CDR3 protein. This sample carries some 300,000 distinct CDR3 sequences, about 82% of them seen once, and the ten largest clones take around 0.2%. Whole-study findings and limits: It was acknowledged in the study that the number of individuals who were included in its TCR sequencing and HLA analysis was relatively small.

For this clonotype: The antigen is unknown.

The CDR3 is 15 residues long. The germline V gene has CDR1 LNHNV and CDR2 YYDKDF (reference sequence). Unmatched junction bases numbered 8, after V lost 5 bases and J lost 6 bases. V usage is TRBV15 and J usage is TRBJ2-2, with 8 bases fitting TRBD1. The sequencing sample was made of CD8+ T cells from PBMCs. This clonotype was sampled from a human donor with multiple sclerosis. The CDR3 region is CATSLDREGPGELFF. As DNA, the CDR3 is TGTGCCACCAGCTTGGACAGGGAAGGGCCCGGGGAGCTGTTTTTT. Combining the CDR3 with reference TRBV15 and TRBJ2-2 gives the whole variable domain DAMVIQNPRYQVTQFGKPVTLSCSQTLNHNVMYWYQQKSSQAPKLLFHYYDKDFNNEADTPDNFQSRRPNTSFCFLDIRSPGLGDTAMYLCATSLDREGPGELFFGEGSRLTVL.